These T cell receptor beta chains were read from a single sample in a study of T cell changes during pregnancy in multiple sclerosis. The table came from immunoSEQ multiplex PCR; TCRdb's copy has only in-frame clones and leaves some out. The sample consists of tens of thousands of clones, about 91% of them appearing once. Sequences were derived from CD8+ T cells from peripheral blood mononuclear cells, sampled before pregnancy. These receptors originate from a female donor with multiple sclerosis, enrolled in a pregnancy study. CDR3s include the opening cysteine and the closing phenylalanine or tryptophan. The D gene is left open where the match is weak. Part of the rows lack a size; the others show once, few, many or a class for expanded clones.

D: TRBD1
V: TRBV19
size: NA
J: TRBJ1-2
DNA: TGTGCCACCAGACAGGGATTAACGGGCTACACCTTC
CDR3: CATRQGLTGYTF

D: NA
V: TRBV28
size: NA
J: TRBJ2-1
DNA: TGTGCCAGCAGACCTCCAGGGTTTAATGAGCAGTTCTTC
CDR3: CASRPPGFNEQFF

D: TRBD1
V: TRBV10-2
size: NA
J: TRBJ2-7
DNA: TGCGCCAGCAGTCCCGAGGGGGCGTACGAGCAGTACTTC
CDR3: CASSPEGAYEQYF

D: TRBD2
V: TRBV2
size: NA
J: TRBJ2-5
DNA: TGTGCCAGCAGTGAATCGACTAGCGGGGGACTCCAAGAGACCCAGTACTTC
CDR3: CASSESTSGGLQETQYF

D: TRBD1
V: TRBV4-1
size: once
J: TRBJ1-5
DNA: TGCGCCAGCAGCGAAGGACAGGGCAATCAGCCCCAGCATTTT
CDR3: CASSEGQGNQPQHF

D: TRBD2
V: TRBV7-8
size: NA
J: TRBJ2-7
DNA: TGTGCCAGCAGCGGCGGGACTAGAGGCTACGAGCAGTACTTC
CDR3: CASSGGTRGYEQYF

D: NA
V: TRBV7-2
size: once
J: TRBJ2-5
DNA: TGTGCCAGCAGCTTAGGTTTCCAGATTCAAGAGACCCAGTACTTC
CDR3: CASSLGFQIQETQYF

D: TRBD2
V: TRBV5-4
size: once
J: TRBJ2-1
DNA: TGTGCCAGCAGCTTGCACCAGCGGGGGGCCTACAATGAGCAGTTCTTC
CDR3: CASSLHQRGAYNEQFF

D: NA
V: TRBV9
size: NA
J: TRBJ1-2
DNA: TGTGCCAGCAGCGTTAGCGGGATCTATGGCTACACCTTC
CDR3: CASSVSGIYGYTF

D: NA
V: TRBV13
size: NA
J: TRBJ2-2
DNA: TGTGCCAGCAGCGGCGCGAGGGCGGGGAGTGGCGGGGAGCTGTTTTTT
CDR3: CASSGARAGSGGELFF

D: NA
V: TRBV11-2
size: NA
J: TRBJ1-5
DNA: TGTGCCAGCAGCTTAGGAGGACAGCACAATCAGCCCCAGCATTTT
CDR3: CASSLGGQHNQPQHF

D: TRBD2
V: TRBV5-1
size: NA
J: TRBJ2-5
DNA: TGCGCCAGCAGCTTGGAAACGGGGGGGGAAGAGACCCAGTACTTC
CDR3: CASSLETGGEETQYF

D: TRBD1
V: TRBV5-6
size: NA
J: TRBJ1-1
DNA: TGTGCCAGCAGCGTAGGGGGACAGTGGACTGAAGCTTTCTTT
CDR3: CASSVGGQWTEAFF

D: TRBD1
V: TRBV9
size: once
J: TRBJ1-1
DNA: TGTGCCAGCAGCGTCACGTCAGGGACAGGGTCTGAAGCTTTCTTT
CDR3: CASSVTSGTGSEAFF

D: NA
V: TRBV4-2
size: NA
J: TRBJ2-1
DNA: TGTGCCAGCCGACAGAGCTCCTACAATGAGCAGTTCTTC
CDR3: CASRQSSYNEQFF

D: TRBD1
V: TRBV5-6
size: NA
J: TRBJ1-1
DNA: TGTGCCAGCAGCTTCCGACCGGGACAGGGGGGGAACACTGAAGCTTTCTTT
CDR3: CASSFRPGQGGNTEAFF

D: NA
V: TRBV19
size: once
J: TRBJ1-2
DNA: TGTGCCAGTAGTAGTAGTGGCTACACCTTC
CDR3: CASSSSGYTF

D: NA
V: TRBV11-2
size: NA
J: TRBJ2-3
DNA: TGTGCCAGCAGCTTGGACTTCACAGATACGCAGTATTTT
CDR3: CASSLDFTDTQYF

D: TRBD2
V: TRBV29-1
size: NA
J: TRBJ2-2
DNA: TGCAGCGTTGAAGATCGAGCGGGGGCCCCCGGGGAGCTGTTTTTT
CDR3: CSVEDRAGAPGELFF

D: NA
V: TRBV7-9
size: NA
J: TRBJ1-2
DNA: TGTGCCAGCAGCTTCCTAACGGAGGGGCATGGCTACACCTTC
CDR3: CASSFLTEGHGYTF

D: TRBD1
V: TRBV18
size: NA
J: TRBJ2-1
DNA: TGTGCCAGCTCACCACCAGGGGGCCCGAATGAGCAGTTCTTC
CDR3: CASSPPGGPNEQFF

D: NA
V: TRBV11-2
size: NA
J: TRBJ1-1
DNA: TGTGCCAGCAGCTTCCAATGGACAGATAACACTGAAGCTTTCTTT
CDR3: CASSFQWTDNTEAFF

D: NA
V: TRBV4-1
size: NA
J: TRBJ2-5
DNA: TGCGCCAGCAGCCAAGATGACGGGGAGACCCAGTACTTC
CDR3: CASSQDDGETQYF

D: NA
V: TRBV27
size: NA
J: TRBJ1-3
DNA: TGTGCCAGCCGCCCGGGGATAGCTGGAAACACCATATATTTT
CDR3: CASRPGIAGNTIYF

D: TRBD1
V: TRBV10-3
size: NA
J: TRBJ2-2
DNA: TGTGCCATCAGTGAATTTGTCTTGGGGGACAGGGGGGCCACCGGGGAGCTGTTTTTT
CDR3: CAISEFVLGDRGATGELFF

D: TRBD1
V: TRBV15
size: NA
J: TRBJ2-7
DNA: TGTGCCACCAGCAGAGCAGGGACAGAGACCTACGAGCAGTACTTC
CDR3: CATSRAGTETYEQYF

D: TRBD1
V: TRBV19
size: NA
J: TRBJ1-2
DNA: TGTGCCAGTAGTAACCGGGACAGTATTTATGGCTACACCTTC
CDR3: CASSNRDSIYGYTF

D: NA
V: TRBV7-2
size: NA
J: TRBJ1-4
DNA: TGTGCCAGCAGCTTAGCGGCAGGGAGGGTTAGTGAAAAACTGTTTTTT
CDR3: CASSLAAGRVSEKLFF

D: NA
V: TRBV27
size: NA
J: TRBJ2-7
DNA: TGTGCCAGCAGTTTGGGCAGGTACAACGAGCAGTACTTC
CDR3: CASSLGRYNEQYF

D: TRBD2
V: TRBV9
size: NA
J: TRBJ2-1
DNA: TGTGCCAGCAGCGACGGGGGGGTCTACAATGAGCAGTTCTTC
CDR3: CASSDGGVYNEQFF

D: TRBD1
V: TRBV2
size: NA
J: TRBJ1-4
DNA: TGTGCCACTAAAAATCCGGGACAGTTACATACTAATGAAAAACTGTTTTTT
CDR3: CATKNPGQLHTNEKLFF

D: TRBD2
V: TRBV9
size: NA
J: TRBJ2-7
DNA: TGTGCCAGCGGCCCTAGCGGGGGGGCGGGTGAGCAGTACTTC
CDR3: CASGPSGGAGEQYF

D: NA
V: TRBV19
size: NA
J: TRBJ1-5
DNA: TGTGCCAGTAGTATGGCCCCTAGTAACAATCAGCCCCAGCATTTT
CDR3: CASSMAPSNNQPQHF

D: NA
V: TRBV10-3
size: NA
J: TRBJ2-7
DNA: TGTGCCATCAGTGAACAGGAACTCTACGAGCAGTACTTC
CDR3: CAISEQELYEQYF

D: TRBD2
V: TRBV27
size: NA
J: TRBJ2-3
DNA: TGTGCCAGCAGTTATGCGGGAGGTACAGATACGCAGTATTTT
CDR3: CASSYAGGTDTQYF

D: TRBD1
V: TRBV19
size: NA
J: TRBJ2-7
DNA: TGTGCCAGTACCCCTCGGACAGGAACCTACGAGCAGTACTTC
CDR3: CASTPRTGTYEQYF